The clone carrying this T cell receptor (beta chain) has only one observation. The quantity of DNA used in unsorted PBMC replicate PCRs was roughly 300 ng, corresponding to about 30,000 T cell genomes. The assay was immunoSEQ multiplex PCR, and TCRdb's table has in-frame clones only and misses some. The sample holds about half a million clones, more than 65% seen once. The donors, all of them Caucasian adults, lived in Nashville, Tennessee. This sample is drawn from a study of shared clonotypes between healthy human individuals. The CDR3 totals 16 residues. Germline CDR1 MDHEN, CDR2 SYDVKM. Sequencing used PBMCs. The receptor was derived from a woman between 40 and 55 years old in good health. Some clones in this sample may be carry-over from other donors' samples. The rearrangement links TRBV28 to TRBJ2-5; 13 nucleotides match TRBD2. The assigned J gene may be wrong: the sequence end matches TRBJ2-7 better. The CDR3 DNA reads TGTGCCAGCAGTTTAGCAGGGACTAGCGGGAAAGGCGAGCAGTACTTC. Protein: CASSLAGTSGKGEQYF.